Shown below are 24 T cell receptor beta chains from a single sample sequenced in a study of T cell repertoires in cytomegalovirus infection. A single record per CDR3 protein comes from TCRdb applying MiXCR to the reads. The table includes about 490,000 distinct CDR3 sequences, about 11% detected once. The material sequenced was PBMCs. The source of these receptors is a human donor in good health (CMV status not recorded). Some clones in this sample may be carry-over from other donors' samples.

Only a few counts were recorded for this clonotype. The chain recombines TRBV2 with TRBJ2-3; D gene uncertain. Per germline, CDR1 SNHLY and CDR2 FYNNEI. The CDR3 has 13 residues. V gave up 5 bases and J gave up 5 bases, with 11 bases separating them. The DNA of the CDR3 is TGTGCCAGCAGTAGCCCCTCCGGAGATACGCAGTATTTT. As protein: CASSSPSGDTQYF. The full variable domain, with the rest looked up from reference TRBV2 and TRBJ2-3, is EPEVTQTPSHQVTQMGQEVILRCVPISNHLYFYWYRQILGQKVEFLVSFYNNEISEKSEIFDDQFSVERPDGSNFTLKIRSTKLEDSAMYFCASSSPSGDTQYFGPGTRLTVL.

This clonotype was observed many times. The chain couples TRBV7-3 to TRBJ1-5; 12 nucleotides match TRBD1. The CDR3 covers 20 residues. Germline CDR1 reads SGHTA; CDR2 reads FQGTGA. J lost 1 base, V lost 1 base, and 11 bases had no gene match. The CDR3 region has the DNA TGTGCCAGCAGCTTAAAAGCGGGACAGGGGGCTGTGAGGAGCAATCAGCCCCAGCATTTT. Residues: CASSLKAGQGAVRSNQPQHF.

This clonotype was recorded at least ten times. The rearrangement links TRBV7-2 to TRBJ2-7; possible D gene TRBD1, 5 bases. CDR3 length: 13 amino acids. The V end was cut by 5 bases, the J end by 7 bases, with 15 bases between. Germline V gives CDR1 SGHTA, CDR2 FQGNSA. The CDR3 here is CASSPNQRGEQYF. Here the CDR3 DNA reads TGTGCCAGCAGCCCTAACCAAAGGGGTGAGCAGTACTTC.

Many counts were recorded for this clonotype. The chain uses TRBV7-9 and TRBJ2-7; 8 bases map to TRBD2. Germline V gene lookup returns CDR1 SEHNR and CDR2 FQNEAQ (reference sequence). The CDR3 is made up of 15 amino acids. The V and J ends lost 5 bases and 3 bases, in that order; junction bases with no gene match: 9. The CDR3 region has the DNA TGTGCCAGCAGCCTAGGTGGAGCGGGAGTCTACGAGCAGTACTTC. Amino acid sequence: CASSLGGAGVYEQYF.

This clonotype came up many times. V gene TRBV7-9 combines with J gene TRBJ1-2; tentatively, D is TRBD1 (6 bases). CDR1 and CDR2 (germline): SEHNR, FQNEAQ (reference sequence). The length of the CDR3 is 14 residues. V was shortened by 3 bases and J by 2 bases, with 10 bases between the two germline ends. The CDR3 protein is CASSLGQDNYGYTF. CDR3 DNA: TGTGCCAGCAGCTTGGGACAAGACAACTATGGCTACACCTTC. Looking up the rest from reference TRBV7-9 and TRBJ1-2 gives the full variable domain: DTGVSQNPRHKITKRGQNVTFRCDPISEHNRLYWYRQTLGQGPEFLTYFQNEAQLEKSRLLSDRFSAERPKGSFSTLEIQRTEQGDSAMYLCASSLGQDNYGYTFGSGTRLTVV.

This clonotype was seen ten or more times. J is TRBJ2-1 and V is TRBV7-8, with TRBD2 identical over 14 bases. The V gene's germline CDR1 is SGHVS and CDR2 FQNEAQ. This CDR3 is built from 16 residues. V was clipped by 5 bases and J by 6 bases; unmatched bases: 6. The CDR3 DNA follows: TGTGCCAGCAGCCCTTTTGGACTAGCGGGGGGCAATGAGCAGTTCTTC. It translates to CASSPFGLAGGNEQFF.

This clonotype was seen a few times. This sequence joins TRBV7-9 and TRBJ1-1; D gene unclear. The V gene lost 5 bases and the J gene lost 1 base, with 17 bases spanning the gap. Germline lookup yields CDR1 SEHNR and CDR2 FQNEAQ (reference sequence). This CDR3 is 16 amino acids long. This chain's CDR3 is CASSTNRGRQNTEAFF. The CDR3 DNA reads TGTGCCAGCAGCACTAATCGTGGTCGACAGAACACTGAAGCTTTCTTT.

V and J are TRBV6-5 and TRBJ1-2; unclear D gene. The CDR3 totals 13 residues. Germline CDR1 and CDR2: MNHEY and SVGAGI. V gave up 4 bases and J gave up 6 bases, with 12 bases separating them. CDR3: CASSSGGSDGYTF. The DNA of the CDR3 is TGTGCCAGCAGTTCCGGTGGATCGGATGGCTACACCTTC.

The chain carries TRBV2 and TRBJ1-1; D is possibly TRBD1 (6 bases). Trimming removed 9 bases at V and 0 bases at J, with 11 bases between. Germline CDR1 SNHLY, CDR2 FYNNEI. This CDR3 is 13 amino acids long. The CDR3 bases are TGTGCCAGGCCGGGACAATTGAACACTGAAGCTTTCTTT. The encoded protein is CARPGQLNTEAFF.

This clonotype was counted at least ten times. This chain connects TRBV6-1 to TRBJ2-5, with D possibly matching TRBD2 (6 bases). Between the trimmed V and J ends, which lost 6 bases and 5 bases, there was a span of 19 bases. The length of the CDR3 is 15 residues. Germline values: CDR1 MNHNS, CDR2 SASEGT. CDR3 in amino acids: CASSLGGPSRETQYF. CDR3 nucleotides: TGTGCCAGCAGCCTCGGAGGGCCCAGTAGGGAGACCCAGTACTTC.

There are many counts of this clonotype. The chain employs TRBV7-8 and TRBJ2-6; D uncertain. Per germline, CDR1 SGHVS and CDR2 FQNEAQ. This CDR3 is built from 14 residues. V lost 3 bases to trimming and J lost 2 bases, with 5 bases between them. The DNA for the CDR3 is TGTGCCAGCAGCTTCGAGACTGGGGCCAACGTCCTGACTTTC. As protein: CASSFETGANVLTF.

In its sample, this clonotype was seen many times. This chain links TRBV7-3 with TRBJ1-2; 10 bases are shared with TRBD1. Looked up from germline, CDR1 is SGHTA and CDR2 is FQGTGA. With V trimmed by 5 bases and J by 5 bases, 8 bases remained unmatched. There are 15 residues in the CDR3. CDR3 amino acids: CASSASPGQGYGYTF. The CDR3 DNA is TGTGCCAGCAGCGCTTCCCCGGGACAGGGGTATGGCTACACCTTC. Based on the CDR3 plus reference TRBV7-3 and TRBJ1-2, the full variable domain is GAGVSQTPSNKVTEKGKYVELRCDPISGHTALYWYRQSLGQGPEFLIYFQGTGAADDSGLPNDRFFAVRPEGSVSTLKIQRTERGDSAVYLCASSASPGQGYGYTFGSGTRLTVV.

This clonotype showed up many times. The rearrangement joins TRBV11-2 to TRBJ1-6, with TRBD1 identical over 7 bases. CDR3 length: 16 amino acids. The V and J ends lost 4 bases and 9 bases, in that order; junction bases with no gene match: 12. Germline V lookup: CDR1 SGHAT, CDR2 FQNNGV. CDR3 loop: CASSSFTGVSGSPLHF. As DNA, the CDR3 is TGTGCCAGCAGCTCCTTTACAGGGGTGAGTGGTTCACCCCTCCACTTT.

This clonotype occurred many times. The chain joins TRBV2 to TRBJ1-2; D is unresolved. CDR1 is SNHLY, CDR2 FYNNEI, per germline. V was clipped by 5 bases and J by 4 bases, with 14 bases between them. The CDR3 runs 14 residues. CDR3 sequence: CASSPRERGYGYTF. The CDR3 coding sequence is TGTGCCAGCAGTCCTAGGGAACGGGGCTATGGCTACACCTTC.

This clonotype was seen at least ten times. This chain uses TRBV29-1 with TRBJ2-7; TRBD2 aligns across 10 bases. The CDR3 contains 15 residues. The germline gives CDR1 SQVTM, CDR2 ANQGSEA. The ends lost 0 bases at V and 1 base at J; junction bases unmatched: 3. CDR3 in amino acids: CSVEDLTSGSYEQYF. The DNA of the CDR3 is TGCAGCGTTGAAGATTTGACTAGCGGGTCCTACGAGCAGTACTTC.

This clonotype came up once. The chain carries TRBV9 and TRBJ2-3, with a weak D call TRBD2 (6 bases). CDR1 is SGDLS and CDR2 is YYNGEE in the germline V gene. The CDR3 runs to 15 residues. V lost 0 bases to trimming and J lost 5 bases, with 13 bases between them. CDR3: CASSVGSGVGDTQYF. In DNA, the CDR3 is TGTGCCAGCAGCGTAGGATCGGGAGTAGGAGATACGCAGTATTTT. Full variable domain (missing parts from reference TRBV9 and TRBJ2-3): DSGVTQTPKHLITATGQRVTLRCSPRSGDLSVYWYQQSLDQGLQFLIQYYNGEERAKGNILERFSAQQFPDLHSELNLSSLELGDSALYFCASSVGSGVGDTQYFGPGTRLTVL.

Ten or more counts support this clonotype. The chain joins TRBV7-6 to TRBJ2-1, with TRBD2 as a possible D gene (5 bases). Trimming took off 1 base at V and 9 bases at J, with 16 bases between the two ends. Germline V gene lookup returns CDR1 SGHVS and CDR2 FNYEAQ. CDR3 length: 15 amino acids. CDR3 amino acids: CASSLGRGSAGEQFF. As DNA, the CDR3 is TGTGCCAGCAGCTTAGGTCGGGGTAGTGCGGGTGAGCAGTTCTTC.

Ten or more counts support this clonotype. The chain employs TRBV6-6 and TRBJ2-5; D gene ambiguous. Deletions cut 0 bases from V and 7 bases from J, with 12 bases between. The CDR3 has 14 residues. CDR1 is MNHNY, CDR2 SVGAGI, per germline (reference sequence). The chain's CDR3 is CASSYSIRPGTQYF. DNA for the CDR3: TGTGCCAGCAGTTACTCGATACGGCCGGGGACCCAGTACTTC.

The chain uses TRBV24-1 and TRBJ2-2; the D is unclear. CDR1 and CDR2 from the germline V gene are KGHDR and SFDVKD. CDR3 length: 13 amino acids. V lost 8 bases and J lost 4, with 10 bases in between. The chain's CDR3 is CATKRNPTGELFF. In DNA, the CDR3 is TGTGCCACCAAACGGAACCCCACCGGGGAGCTGTTTTTT.

At least ten counts were recorded for this clonotype. This chain joins TRBV12-3 or TRBV12-4 and TRBJ2-1; no firm D call. V lost 4 bases to trimming and J lost 11 bases, with 12 bases between them. The CDR3 totals 12 residues. Here the CDR3 DNA reads TGTGCCAGCAGTTCTATCACGGATAAGCAGTTCTTC. Protein sequence: CASSSITDKQFF.

Ten or more counts support this clonotype. The chain is built from TRBV5-5 and TRBJ2-3, with 9 nucleotides matching TRBD2. After removal of 4 bases from V and 4 bases from J, the junction contained 10 bases not matched to a gene. Germline CDR1 is SGHKS and CDR2 is YYEKEE (reference sequence). The CDR3 runs to 16 residues. DNA of the CDR3: TGTGCCAGCAGCCTGATTAGCGGGAGCTTCGCAGATACGCAGTATTTT. Translating gives CASSLISGSFADTQYF.

This clonotype has at least ten counts. The chain employs TRBV7-8 and TRBJ1-2; TRBD1 agrees at 9 bases. The CDR3 consists of 16 residues. The V segment lost 5 bases and the J segment 8 bases; nucleotides outside the gene matches: 15. CDR1 and CDR2 (germline): SGHVS, FQNEAQ. The CDR3 sequence: CASSLDRGGSSGGYTF. The CDR3, as DNA: TGTGCCAGCAGCCTTGACAGGGGGGGGTCGTCGGGCGGCTACACCTTC.

This clonotype occurred many times. The chain carries TRBV7-9 and TRBJ2-1, with 11 bases that match TRBD2. This CDR3 has 16 residues. Trimming took 5 bases from V and 4 from J; bases not matched to a gene: 7. CDR1 and CDR2 (germline): SEHNR, FQNEAQ (reference sequence). CDR3 bases: TGTGCCAGCAGCCCCCTCGGGACTAGCGGTTACAATGAGCAGTTCTTC. Amino acids: CASSPLGTSGYNEQFF. Supplemented by reference TRBV7-9 and TRBJ2-1, the full variable domain reads DTGVSQNPRHKITKRGQNVTFRCDPISEHNRLYWYRQTLGQGPEFLTYFQNEAQLEKSRLLSDRFSAERPKGSFSTLEIQRTEQGDSAMYLCASSPLGTSGYNEQFFGPGTRLTVL.

This clonotype was detected many times. The rearrangement joins TRBV5-1 to TRBJ2-2, with 10 bases aligning to TRBD2. CDR1 and CDR2 from the germline V gene are SGHRS and YFSETQ. The CDR3 extends over 16 amino acids. J gave up 2 bases and V 3 bases, and 4 bases lay outside the gene matches. The CDR3 region is CASSSRTSGNTGELFF. The CDR3 bases are TGCGCCAGCAGCTCGCGGACTAGCGGAAACACCGGGGAGCTGTTTTTT. The whole variable domain, filled in from reference TRBV5-1 and TRBJ2-2, reads KAGVTQTPRYLIKTRGQQVTLSCSPISGHRSVSWYQQTPGQGLQFLFEYFSETQRNKGNFPGRFSGRQFSNSRSEMNVSTLELGDSALYLCASSSRTSGNTGELFFGEGSRLTVL.